A selection of T cell receptor beta chains follows, all from one sample in a study of T-cell memory formation after mild COVID-19. TCRdb reanalysed the 5' RACE reads using MiXCR and keeps one entry per CDR3 protein. The table includes 300,000 to 350,000 distinct CDR3 sequences, roughly an eighth detected once. Source material: PBMCs or a T cell subset sorted from them (not recorded which). Every receptor here comes from a man younger than 30 who had mild COVID-19 (a few samples of this study predate the infection). Cell type and time point are not known. CDR3s include the opening cysteine and the closing phenylalanine or tryptophan. A D gene is named only where the DNA matches it firmly. Only some rows state a clone size, as once, few, many or a class for expanded clones.

V,size,D,J,DNA,CDR3
TRBV5-1,few,NA,TRBJ2-5,TGCGCCAGCAGCTTGAGACCCTCCTATCCCCAGACCCAGTACTTC,CASSLRPSYPQTQYF
TRBV5-1,few,TRBD2,TRBJ2-2,TGCGCCAGCAGCTGGAGCGGGACTTCGAACACCGGGGAGCTGTTTTTT,CASSWSGTSNTGELFF
TRBV7-9,NA,TRBD2,TRBJ2-3,TGTGCCAGCAGCCCGAGCGGGGGGGTTCCGTATTTT,CASSPSGGVPYF
TRBV12-3/TRBV12-4,NA,NA,TRBJ2-3,TGTGCCAGCAGTTTAGTGTCCCTTTGGGATACGCAGTATTTT,CASSLVSLWDTQYF
TRBV6-5,NA,TRBD2,TRBJ2-7,TGTGCCAGCAGCCATACTAGCGGGGGGGCTGACGAGCAGTACTTC,CASSHTSGGADEQYF
TRBV7-9,NA,TRBD2,TRBJ2-3,TGTGCCAGCAGCCAGCGGGGGCAGGGGATTTATACGCAGTATTTT,CASSQRGQGIYTQYF
TRBV6-5,many,TRBD1,TRBJ1-6,TGTGCCAGCAGTTACAGTGGGACAGCTAATTCACCCCTCCACTTT,CASSYSGTANSPLHF
TRBV19,few,NA,TRBJ2-1,TGTGCCAGTAGTATGGGTCGGGGGCGCTACAATGAGCAGTTCTTC,CASSMGRGRYNEQFF
TRBV30,few,TRBD2,TRBJ2-3,TGTGCCTGGAGTGTACCCGGGACTAGCGGGGACACAGATACGCAGTATTTT,CAWSVPGTSGDTDTQYF
TRBV6-6,few,NA,TRBJ2-7,TGTGCCAGCAGTTACCCGGCAGCCAACGAGCAGTACTTC,CASSYPAANEQYF
TRBV3-1,NA,TRBD2,TRBJ2-1,TGTGCCAGCAGCCAGGTGACTAGCGGGGGGTCCGGCTTCAATGAGCAGTTCTTC,CASSQVTSGGSGFNEQFF
TRBV18,few,NA,TRBJ2-5,TGTGCCAGCTCACCAATTCGGCAAGAGACCCAGTACTTC,CASSPIRQETQYF
TRBV12-3/TRBV12-4,few,NA,TRBJ2-7,TGTGCCAGCAGTTTCTGGGCCGGTAGGGAGCAGTACTTC,CASSFWAGREQYF
TRBV12-3/TRBV12-4,NA,NA,TRBJ1-2,TGTGCCAGCAGTTTGGAGGGTAGGGGTAGCGGCTACACCTTC,CASSLEGRGSGYTF
TRBV4-3,many,NA,TRBJ2-7,TGCGCCAGCAGCCAAGCGGCACGGAACTACGAGCAGTACTTC,CASSQAARNYEQYF
TRBV5-1,few,NA,TRBJ1-1,TGCGCCAGCAGCTTTACAGGGTACACTGAAGCTTTCTTT,CASSFTGYTEAFF
TRBV9,NA,NA,TRBJ2-1,TGTGCCAGCAGCGTTAGCGGACGAAACAATGAGCAGTTCTTC,CASSVSGRNNEQFF
TRBV7-9,many,NA,TRBJ2-2,TGTGCCAGCAGCTACGGGACTCCCGGGGAGCTGTTTTTT,CASSYGTPGELFF
TRBV7-3,NA,NA,TRBJ2-2,TGTGCCAGCAGCTTAAATCCCGGGAGTCCATCCAACGGGGAGCTGTTTTTT,CASSLNPGSPSNGELFF
TRBV5-1,few,NA,TRBJ2-2,TGCGCCAGCAGCATCCTGACAGGCACTACGTCCGGGGAGCTGTTTTTT,CASSILTGTTSGELFF
TRBV7-2,once,NA,TRBJ1-2,TGTGCCAGCAGCTTAGGGGTCAGCTACTATGGCTACACCTTC,CASSLGVSYYGYTF
TRBV4-3,many,TRBD1,TRBJ2-7,TGCGCCAACCCTCGAGACAGGGGATTTTCCTACGAGCAGTACTTC,CANPRDRGFSYEQYF
TRBV6-5,NA,NA,TRBJ1-2,TGTGCCAGCAGTTACTCGACCGGCAGGGCCTATGGCTACACCTTC,CASSYSTGRAYGYTF
TRBV15,NA,NA,TRBJ1-2,TGTGCCACCAGCAGAGATTATACCACTAACTATGGCTACACCTTC,CATSRDYTTNYGYTF